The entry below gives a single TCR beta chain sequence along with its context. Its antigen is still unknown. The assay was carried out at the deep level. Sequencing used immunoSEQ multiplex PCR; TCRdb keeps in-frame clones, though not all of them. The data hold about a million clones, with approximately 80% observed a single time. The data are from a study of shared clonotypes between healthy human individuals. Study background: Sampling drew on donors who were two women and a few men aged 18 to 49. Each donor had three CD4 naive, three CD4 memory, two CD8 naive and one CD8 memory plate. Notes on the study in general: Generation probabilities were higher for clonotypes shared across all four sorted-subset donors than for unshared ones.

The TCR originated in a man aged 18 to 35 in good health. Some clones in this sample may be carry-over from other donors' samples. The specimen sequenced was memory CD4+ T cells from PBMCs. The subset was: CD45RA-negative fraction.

The CDR3 region is CASSLEPETNTGELFF. The CDR3 DNA follows: TGTGCCAGCAGCTTGGAACCAGAAACGAACACCGGGGAGCTGTTTTTT. The chain is built from TRBV5-6 and TRBJ2-2; no definite D call. V gave up 0 bases and J gave up 0 bases, with 9 bases separating them. The CDR3 contains 16 residues. Per germline, CDR1 SGHDT and CDR2 YYEEEE.